A single sample gave rise to the 30 T cell receptor beta chains below, sequenced in a study of T cells in Graves' hyperthyroidism and ophthalmopathy. From RNA transcripts, TCR beta CDR3 regions were amplified. The HTBI primer set drove a first-round RT-PCR of the TCR CDR3. Via MiXCR, TCRdb re-called the multiplex PCR reads, giving one row per CDR3 protein. The repertoire holds about 320,000 distinct CDR3 sequences, around 17% seen once, with approximately 35% in the top ten. Sequenced input: blood. These receptors were collected from a man aged 25-40 years with Graves' hyperthyroidism.

In this sample, this clonotype turned up a few times. This chain uses TRBV20-1 with TRBJ1-2, with a tentative D call TRBD1 (5 bases). The V end was cut by 4 bases, the J end by 8 bases, with 11 bases between. The V gene's germline CDR1 is DFQATT and CDR2 SNEGSKA (reference sequence). The CDR3 sequence is 11 residues long. The CDR3 region is CSATGGIGYTF. Written as DNA, the CDR3 is TGCAGTGCTACGGGGGGGATCGGCTACACCTTC.

Ten or more counts support this clonotype. The chain's CDR3 is CASSQVFYEQYF. The CDR3 DNA reads TGTGCCAGCAGCCAAGTCTTTTACGAGCAGTACTTC. This sequence joins TRBV3-1 and TRBJ2-7; D remains unclear. Germline lookup yields CDR1 LGHDT and CDR2 YNNKEL (reference sequence). V was trimmed by 1 base and J by 4 bases, leaving 5 bases between them. The CDR3 consists of 12 residues.

This clonotype was seen a handful of times. J is TRBJ1-1 and V is TRBV5-1; D call uncertain. This CDR3 has 12 residues. V lost 2 bases and J lost 8, with 10 bases in between. CDR1 and CDR2 from the germline V gene are SGHRS and YFSETQ. The CDR3 DNA follows: TGCGCCAGCAGCTTCGGAACCCGAGAAGCTTTCTTT. Its protein product is CASSFGTREAFF.

The chain links TRBV7-3 to TRBJ1-1, with D uncertain. This CDR3 is built from 13 residues. V gave up 3 bases and J gave up 0 bases, with 5 bases separating them. Germline V gene sequence: CDR1 SGHTA, CDR2 FQGTGA. Written as DNA, the CDR3 is TGTGCCAGCAGCTTCCACCTGAACACTGAAGCTTTCTTT. Translated, it gives CASSFHLNTEAFF.

The table lists this clonotype with many counts. V usage is TRBV12-3 or TRBV12-4 and J usage is TRBJ1-6; D unclear. Trimming pared 6 bases from V and 4 bases from J, leaving 10 bases between. This CDR3 region has 14 residues. The DNA of the CDR3 is TGTGCCAGCAGCTTAAACGATTATAATTCACCCCTCCACTTT. Translated, it gives CASSLNDYNSPLHF.

This clonotype was counted only a few times. V is TRBV9 and J is TRBJ1-2; 7 bases line up with TRBD1. V shed 3 bases, J shed 5 bases, and the junction held 13 bases outside the gene matches. The V gene's germline CDR1 is SGDLS and CDR2 YYNGEE. There are 16 residues in the CDR3. The CDR3 is CASSAQQGPSGYGYTF. CDR3 coding DNA: TGTGCCAGCAGCGCGCAACAGGGGCCCAGTGGATATGGCTACACCTTC.

This clonotype was seen only a few times. V usage is TRBV19 and J usage is TRBJ2-2; unclear D gene. This CDR3 comprises 14 residues. Trimming removed 1 base from V and 4 bases from J, with 7 bases in between. Per germline, CDR1 LNHDA and CDR2 SQIVND (reference sequence). The CDR3, as DNA: TGTGCCAGTAGTATAGGGCCCGTCACCGGGGAGCTGTTTTTT. This gives the protein CASSIGPVTGELFF.

Many counts were recorded for this clonotype. This chain connects TRBV20-1 to TRBJ2-7, with 7 bases fitting TRBD1. Germline V gives CDR1 DFQATT, CDR2 SNEGSKA (reference sequence). This CDR3 has 13 residues. With 7 bases clipped from V and 3 bases from J, the junction kept 9 bases outside the gene matches. CDR3 region: CSVRDRVGYEQYF. CDR3 nucleotides: TGCAGTGTTCGAGACAGGGTAGGCTACGAGCAGTACTTC.

This clonotype was seen repeatedly, ten times or more. The chain is built from TRBV2 and TRBJ2-5; no clear D. Germline assignment: CDR1 SNHLY and CDR2 FYNNEI. V was shortened by 7 bases and J by 1 base, with 4 bases between the two germline ends. CDR3 length: 11 residues. Here the CDR3 reads CASTRQETQYF. The CDR3 DNA is TGTGCCAGCACTCGCCAAGAGACCCAGTACTTC.

The chain uses TRBV19 and TRBJ2-5; 7 bases agree with TRBD1. Germline assignment: CDR1 LNHDA and CDR2 SQIVND (reference sequence). Germline trimming cut 4 bases from V and 2 bases from J; bases unmatched to any gene: 4. The length of the CDR3 is 14 residues. This chain's CDR3 is CASSTMDRQETQYF. The CDR3 region has the DNA TGTGCCAGTAGTACTATGGACAGGCAAGAGACCCAGTACTTC.

This clonotype showed up many times. The chain employs TRBV5-1 and TRBJ1-4, with TRBD1 identical over 10 bases. Germline-derived CDR1 and CDR2 are SGHRS and YFSETQ. This CDR3 has 14 amino acids. Unmatched junction bases numbered 4, after V lost 3 bases and J lost 8 bases. The DNA for the CDR3 is TGCGCCAGCAGCTGGGGGACAGGGGAAGAAAAACTGTTTTTT. Translating it yields CASSWGTGEEKLFF.

V gene TRBV19 combines with J gene TRBJ2-1; the match to TRBD2 covers 8 bases. Germline V CDR1 and CDR2: LNHDA, SQIVND (reference sequence). V was clipped by 4 bases and J by 8 bases; unmatched bases: 13. This CDR3 comprises 16 residues. The CDR3 spells CASSKAGGGRIDEQFF. CDR3 nucleotide sequence: TGTGCCAGTAGTAAGGCGGGGGGAGGTCGGATAGATGAGCAGTTCTTC.

This clonotype was counted at least ten times. The rearrangement uses TRBV6-1 and TRBJ2-1; 10 nucleotides match TRBD2. After removal of 3 bases from V and 5 bases from J, the junction contained 4 bases not matched to a gene. The CDR3 is made up of 15 amino acids. Germline loops: CDR1 MNHNS, CDR2 SASEGT. CDR3 residues: CASSEGLAGDNEQFF. The CDR3 DNA follows: TGTGCCAGCAGTGAGGGGCTAGCGGGAGACAATGAGCAGTTCTTC.

Comments on this clonotype: One base away lies a much larger clone, so this may be a sequencing read error. The chain couples TRBV18 to TRBJ1-1, with a weak D call TRBD1 (6 bases). Germline-derived CDR1 and CDR2 are KGHSH and LQKENI. There are 15 residues in the CDR3. Trimming left V 5 bases short and J 4 bases short, with 17 bases between. CDR3 sequence: CASSTGPNSGTEAFF. As DNA, the CDR3 is TGTGCCAGCTCAACAGGGCCCAACTCAGGCACTGAAGCTTTCTTT.

This clonotype was seen many times. The V gene is TRBV20-1, the J gene TRBJ1-1; D gene uncertain. Germline V gene data show CDR1 as DFQATT and CDR2 as SNEGSKA (reference sequence). V was cut by 5 bases and J by 2 bases, with 9 bases left in between. This CDR3 contains 12 residues. Here the CDR3 DNA reads TGCAGTGCTTTGATTCAAAACACTGAAGCTTTCTTT. Its protein is CSALIQNTEAFF.

The CDR3 here is CASSQEGVGGNTIYF. Written as DNA, the CDR3 is TGCGCCAGCAGCCAAGAGGGAGTGGGCGGAAACACCATATATTTT. The chain is built from TRBV4-1 and TRBJ1-3; D unclear. This CDR3 contains 15 residues. Trimming removed 0 bases at V and 4 bases at J, with 10 bases between. In germline, CDR1 is MGHRA, CDR2 YSYEKL.

Ten or more counts support this clonotype. The chain combines TRBV2 with TRBJ1-5; no clear D. Germline lookup yields CDR1 SNHLY and CDR2 FYNNEI. This CDR3 is 13 amino acids long. V shed 5 bases and J shed 5 bases, with 10 bases lying between them. CDR3 protein: CASSIRLDQPQHF. The DNA of the CDR3 is TGTGCCAGCAGTATCAGACTCGATCAGCCCCAGCATTTT.

This clonotype was seen a handful of times. This chain's CDR3 is CASSLGHGRYYEQYF. Written as DNA, the CDR3 is TGTGCCAGCAGCTTAGGGCACGGCCGCTACTACGAGCAGTACTTC. The V and J genes are TRBV7-8 and TRBJ2-7, with no clear D. Deletions cut 1 base from V and 3 bases from J, with 13 bases between. There are 15 residues in the CDR3. The germline V gene has CDR1 SGHVS and CDR2 FQNEAQ.

CDR3 region: CSARRVGGLNTEAFF. The CDR3 DNA reads as TGCAGTGCTAGAAGGGTCGGTGGGTTGAACACTGAAGCTTTCTTT. The rearrangement links TRBV20-1 to TRBJ1-1; D ambiguous. This CDR3 is built from 15 residues. Trimming left V 2 bases short and J 0 bases short, with 13 bases between. Per germline, CDR1 DFQATT and CDR2 SNEGSKA (reference sequence).

This clonotype was seen repeatedly, ten times or more. This chain links TRBV5-1 with TRBJ2-1; D not certain. In germline, CDR1 is SGHRS, CDR2 YFSETQ. The CDR3 is 12 amino acids. The germline V and J ends were trimmed by 6 bases and 9 bases, with 13 bases remaining between them. The CDR3 nucleotides read TGCGCCAGCAATCCGGGTGGCGGTGAGCAGTTCTTC. This translates into CASNPGGGEQFF.

The rearrangement links TRBV9 to TRBJ2-5; the D is unclear. Germline assignment: CDR1 SGDLS and CDR2 YYNGEE. V was clipped by 0 bases and J by 5 bases, with 8 bases between them. CDR3 length: 13 amino acids. CDR3 sequence reads: CASSVAVRETQYF. DNA of the CDR3: TGTGCCAGCAGCGTAGCGGTGCGGGAGACCCAGTACTTC. The variable domain in full, with the rest retrieved from reference TRBV9 and TRBJ2-5, is DSGVTQTPKHLITATGQRVTLRCSPRSGDLSVYWYQQSLDQGLQFLIQYYNGEERAKGNILERFSAQQFPDLHSELNLSSLELGDSALYFCASSVAVRETQYFGPGTRLLVL.

This clonotype was observed a handful of times. This chain connects TRBV5-5 to TRBJ2-7; D is tentatively TRBD1 or TRBD2 (5 bases each). Germline CDR1 is SGHKS and CDR2 is YYEKEE (reference sequence). Deletions cut 0 bases from V and 2 bases from J, with 12 bases between. This CDR3 is 15 amino acids long. CDR3 coding DNA: TGTGCCAGCAGCTTGGCGCTGGGGGAAACCTACGAGCAGTACTTC. Protein sequence: CASSLALGETYEQYF.

This clonotype was counted a few times. DNA of the CDR3: TGTGCCAGCAGTGCGCTTGGGGAGCTGTTTTTT. It specifies CASSALGELFF. The genes are TRBV25-1 and TRBJ2-2; no definite D call. This CDR3 spans 11 amino acids. Between the trimmed V and J ends, which lost 4 bases and 8 bases, there was a span of 5 bases. From germline, CDR1 is MGHDK and CDR2 SYGVNS.

In its sample, this clonotype was seen a few times. The chain carries TRBV15 and TRBJ1-2; D not resolved. Germline V gene sequence: CDR1 LNHNV, CDR2 YYDKDF (reference sequence). The CDR3 has 14 amino acids. Deletions cut 3 bases from V and 10 bases from J, with 18 bases between. CDR3 amino acids: CATSSVGLEVFYTF. CDR3 DNA: TGTGCCACCAGCAGTGTAGGCCTGGAGGTATTCTACACCTTC.

This clonotype was recorded many times. This rearrangement joins TRBV30 to TRBJ2-2; D call uncertain. There are 13 residues in the CDR3. CDR1 is GTSNPN and CDR2 is SVGIG in the germline V gene (reference sequence). V lost 0 bases to trimming and J lost 5 bases, with 7 bases between them. The CDR3: CAWSVQRTGELFF. CDR3 DNA sequence: TGTGCCTGGAGTGTACAACGAACCGGGGAGCTGTTTTTT.

This clonotype was seen a handful of times. The chain couples TRBV29-1 to TRBJ2-7; no definite D call. The V end was cut by 6 bases, the J end by 8 bases, with 11 bases between. This CDR3 region has 10 residues. Germline lookup yields CDR1 SQVTM and CDR2 ANQGSEA. The CDR3 loop reads CSVRGRKQYF. DNA of the CDR3: TGCAGCGTCCGAGGTAGGAAGCAGTACTTC.

The table lists this clonotype with a few counts. J is TRBJ2-7 and V is TRBV19, with D maybe TRBD2 (5 bases). V was shortened by 5 bases and J by 6 bases, with 14 bases between the two germline ends. In germline, CDR1 is LNHDA, CDR2 SQIVND (reference sequence). The CDR3 spans 13 residues. The CDR3 sequence: CASSPSVGSEQYF. CDR3 sequence (DNA): TGTGCCAGTAGTCCGTCAGTGGGGAGCGAGCAGTACTTC.

This clonotype was recorded many times. The chain has TRBV10-3 and TRBJ2-1; D ambiguous. CDR3 length: 12 residues. V dropped 4 bases and J dropped 9 bases, with 10 bases sitting between them. Germline V CDR1 and CDR2: ENHRY, SYGVKD. The CDR3 reads CAISVLVGEQFF. In DNA, the CDR3 is TGTGCCATCAGTGTTTTAGTGGGTGAGCAGTTCTTC.

This clonotype was observed at least ten times. The rearrangement joins TRBV12-3 or TRBV12-4 to TRBJ1-4; D gene ambiguous. V was trimmed by 7 bases and J by 8 bases, leaving 14 bases between them. There are 13 residues in the CDR3. CDR3 nucleotide sequence: TGTGCCAGCACCCCACCCCAGGAGGAAAAACTGTTTTTT. This codes for CASTPPQEEKLFF.

The J gene is TRBJ2-7, the V gene TRBV6-2 or TRBV6-3; 9 nucleotides match TRBD2. The length of the CDR3 is 14 residues. V lost 6 bases and J lost 7; bases outside the gene matches: 10. CDR1 MNHEY and CDR2 SVGEGT come from the germline V gene. The CDR3 DNA is TGTGCCAGCAGCCCACAGCGGGAGGTAAGGGAGCAGTACTTC. Encoded protein: CASSPQREVREQYF.